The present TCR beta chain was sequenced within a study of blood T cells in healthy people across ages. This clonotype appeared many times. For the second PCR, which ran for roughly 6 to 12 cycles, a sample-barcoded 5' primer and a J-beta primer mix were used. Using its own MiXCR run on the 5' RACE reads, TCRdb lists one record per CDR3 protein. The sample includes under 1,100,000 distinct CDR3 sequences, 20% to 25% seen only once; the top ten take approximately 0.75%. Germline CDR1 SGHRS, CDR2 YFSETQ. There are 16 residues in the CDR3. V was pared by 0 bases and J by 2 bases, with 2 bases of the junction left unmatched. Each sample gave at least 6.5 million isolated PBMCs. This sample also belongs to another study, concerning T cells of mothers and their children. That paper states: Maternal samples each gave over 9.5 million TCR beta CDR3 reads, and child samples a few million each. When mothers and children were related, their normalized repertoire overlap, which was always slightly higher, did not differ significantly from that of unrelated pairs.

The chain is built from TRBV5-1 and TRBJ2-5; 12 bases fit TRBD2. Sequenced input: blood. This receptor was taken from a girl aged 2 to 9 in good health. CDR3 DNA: TGCGCCAGCAGCTTGGGGACTAGCGGGGTTCAAGAGACCCAGTACTTC. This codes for CASSLGTSGVQETQYF.